The 25 T cell receptor beta chains given below trace back to one sample, sequenced in a study of beta chain features in type 1 diabetes. Points from the study as a whole: Type 1 diabetes patients had TCRB CDR3s that were shorter (moderately but significantly so) in all four CD4+ subsets.

Sequenced material consisted of expressed TCRB transcripts (all of the isolated RNA was reverse transcribed). Repertoires were generated with immunoSEQ multiplex PCR, while TCRdb's copy carries only in-frame clones and drops some. The repertoire holds 53,000 or so clones, with 55% to 75% as singletons. Antigens for these TCRs are unknown. The sequenced sample was stem cell memory CD4+ T cells from blood. The receptors originated from a young woman with type 1 diabetes.

This clone was observed a few times. The genes are TRBV18 and TRBJ2-3, with no clear D. Germline lookup yields CDR1 KGHSH and CDR2 LQKENI. Trimming stripped 6 bases from V and 0 bases from J, with 16 bases between. The CDR3 totals 16 residues. The CDR3 DNA is TGTGCCAGCTCCCCGAAATTACTGCCTAGCACAGATACGCAGTATTTT. Its translation: CASSPKLLPSTDTQYF.

This clone has just a few counts. The chain is built from TRBV18 and TRBJ1-4, with a weak D call TRBD1 (5 bases). V lost 3 bases and J 8 bases, leaving 13 bases between the germline ends. From germline, CDR1 is KGHSH and CDR2 LQKENI. There are 14 residues in the CDR3. Written as DNA, the CDR3 is TGTGCCAGCTCACCGGCAGGGCTCGGGGAAAAACTGTTTTTT. This sequence encodes CASSPAGLGEKLFF.

V and J are TRBV27 and TRBJ1-2; D unresolved. CDR1 is MNHEY and CDR2 is SMNVEV in the germline V gene (reference sequence). This CDR3 is 13 amino acids long. The V end was cut by 6 bases, the J end by 7 bases, with 15 bases between. In nucleotides, the CDR3 is TGTGCCAGCAGCGTCGAGGTATCGGGTGGCTACACCTTC. Its translation: CASSVEVSGGYTF.

V usage is TRBV7-6 and J usage is TRBJ1-4, with 7 bases that match TRBD1. The J segment lost 8 bases and the V segment lost 5 bases, leaving 8 bases of the junction unmatched. This CDR3 is built from 14 residues. In germline, CDR1 is SGHVS, CDR2 FNYEAQ. CDR3: CASSRPGGSEKLFF. The DNA of the CDR3 is TGTGCCAGCAGCCGTCCAGGGGGAAGCGAAAAACTGTTTTTT.

V gene TRBV28 combines with J gene TRBJ2-3; no clear D. This CDR3 contains 13 residues. The V end lost 11 bases, the J end lost 1 base, and 13 bases lay between the germline ends. Germline assignment: CDR1 MDHEN and CDR2 SYDVKM. This CDR3 is CAATLPGTDTQYF. CDR3 in DNA: TGTGCCGCCACCCTCCCAGGCACAGATACGCAGTATTTT.

The chain uses TRBV28 and TRBJ2-5; TRBD2 agrees at 9 bases. V shed 7 bases and J 5 bases; nucleotides not matched to a gene: 8. This CDR3 is built from 14 residues. Germline V gene sequence: CDR1 MDHEN, CDR2 SYDVKM. The CDR3 DNA follows: TGTGCCAGCATTGAACTAGCGGGCGGGGAGACCCAGTACTTC. Translation: CASIELAGGETQYF.

As regards this clone: Sequence at one end of the junction differs from germline and may be a read error. J is TRBJ2-7 and V is TRBV15; D is perhaps TRBD2 (5 bases). Per germline, CDR1 LNHNV and CDR2 YYDKDF (reference sequence). CDR3 length: 13 amino acids. The CDR3 region is CATSRDKSRLSDF. In DNA form, the CDR3 reads TGTGCCACCAGCAGAGATAAATCGAGACTATCAGACTTC.

This clone was observed a handful of times. The chain combines TRBV2 with TRBJ1-1; TRBD1 might be the D (5 bases). Deletions cut 3 bases from V and 10 bases from J, with 6 bases between. Germline V CDR1 and CDR2: SNHLY, FYNNEI. The CDR3 length is 10 residues. CDR3 nucleotide sequence: TGTGCCAGCAGTGAGGGGCGAGCTTTCTTT. This gives the protein CASSEGRAFF.

The genes are TRBV7-3 and TRBJ2-1; 7 bases map to TRBD2. V gave up 5 bases and J gave up 1 base; unmatched junction bases: 5. The CDR3 has 15 amino acids. Germline V CDR1 and CDR2: SGHTA, FQGTGA. CDR3 DNA: TGTGCCAGCAGCCCACGACTAGCATCCTACAATGAGCAGTTCTTC. Its protein is CASSPRLASYNEQFF.

The rearrangement uses TRBV23-1 and TRBJ1-3, with TRBD1 matching over 7 bases. TRBV23-1 is placed among ORFs of uncertain function. V lost 3 bases, J lost 4 bases, and 9 bases stayed unmatched. The CDR3 runs to 16 residues. CDR3 DNA: TGCGCCAGCAGTCACGAAACAGGGGAAACGGGAAACACCATATATTTT. Its protein product is CASSHETGETGNTIYF.

The CDR3 DNA reads TGTGCCAGCAGTCCAGGGTATAGCGGAGGGGCCACAGATACGCAGTATTTT. Residues: CASSPGYSGGATDTQYF. The chain has TRBV2 and TRBJ2-3; TRBD2 might be the D (6 bases). V shed 5 bases and J shed 2 bases, with 20 bases lying between them. The CDR3 length is 17 residues. Germline loops: CDR1 SNHLY, CDR2 FYNNEI.

The chain carries TRBV18 and TRBJ1-5; D is ambiguous. Germline V CDR1 and CDR2: KGHSH, LQKENI. V gave up 0 bases and J gave up 0 bases, with 9 bases separating them. This CDR3 is built from 16 residues. In DNA, the CDR3 is TGTGCCAGCTCACCACCGAATCTTAGTAGCAATCAGCCCCAGCATTTT. Protein: CASSPPNLSSNQPQHF.

The chain couples TRBV29-1 to TRBJ1-1; the D is unclear. The V end was cut by 1 base, the J end by 0 bases, with 3 bases between. CDR1 and CDR2 from the germline V gene are SQVTM and ANQGSEA. The CDR3 runs to 12 residues. This chain's CDR3 is CSVEVMNTEAFF. CDR3 nucleotide sequence: TGCAGCGTTGAAGTTATGAACACTGAAGCTTTCTTT.

This clone was counted only a few times. The J gene is TRBJ1-2, the V gene TRBV29-1; D remains unclear. Deletions cut 2 bases from V and 3 bases from J, with 10 bases between. The CDR3 is 13 residues long. Germline assignment: CDR1 SQVTM and CDR2 ANQGSEA. The CDR3 here is CSVETAKHYGYTF. CDR3 nucleotides: TGCAGCGTTGAAACAGCTAAGCACTATGGCTACACCTTC.

The J gene is TRBJ2-1, the V gene TRBV7-3; 8 nucleotides line up with TRBD2. CDR1 is SGHTA, CDR2 FQGTGA, per germline. The V gene end was trimmed by 5 bases and the J gene end by 8 bases; junction bases not matched to a gene: 14. The CDR3 is 16 amino acids. This chain's CDR3 is CASSPRGRREVDEQFF. As DNA, the CDR3 is TGTGCCAGCAGCCCCAGAGGGCGGCGGGAGGTGGATGAGCAGTTCTTC.

The chain employs TRBV7-3 and TRBJ2-1; D ambiguous. Germline V gives CDR1 SGHTA, CDR2 FQGTGA. Trimming shortened V by 4 bases and J by 9 bases, and 22 bases separated the two germline ends. There are 16 residues in the CDR3. The CDR3 reads CASSSRVSSYVGEQFF. CDR3 sequence (DNA): TGTGCCAGCAGCTCCCGGGTCTCGTCCTATGTGGGTGAGCAGTTCTTC.

This clone appeared a single time. The V gene is TRBV28, the J gene TRBJ2-1; D is uncertain. V lost 3 bases and J lost 0, with 6 bases in between. The CDR3 loop spans 14 amino acids. Germline CDR1 is MDHEN and CDR2 is SYDVKM. CDR3 loop: CASSFFGSYNEQFF. DNA of the CDR3: TGTGCCAGCAGTTTTTTCGGCTCCTACAATGAGCAGTTCTTC. The whole variable domain, filled in from reference TRBV28 and TRBJ2-1, reads DVKVTQSSRYLVKRTGEKVFLECVQDMDHENMFWYRQDPGLGLRLIYFSYDVKMKEKGDIPEGYSVSREKKERFSLILESASTNQTSMYLCASSFFGSYNEQFFGPGTRLTVL.

J is TRBJ2-1 and V is TRBV7-3; 7 bases map to TRBD1. This CDR3 is 15 amino acids long. Germline CDR1 and CDR2: SGHTA and FQGTGA. V shed 4 bases, J shed 6 bases, and the junction held 9 bases outside the gene matches. The CDR3 sequence: CASSWRQGTGNEQFF. The DNA of the CDR3 is TGTGCCAGCAGCTGGCGACAGGGTACTGGCAATGAGCAGTTCTTC.

The V call is TRBV19, the J call TRBJ2-2; weak D call: TRBD1 (6 bases). Deletions cut 4 bases from V and 4 bases from J, with 10 bases between. CDR3 length: 14 amino acids. Germline CDR1 LNHDA, CDR2 SQIVND (reference sequence). This CDR3 is CASSNTGTTGELFF. CDR3 bases: TGTGCCAGTAGTAATACAGGGACCACCGGGGAGCTGTTTTTT.

A few counts support this clone. This chain uses TRBV28 with TRBJ2-7; perhaps TRBD1 as D (5 bases). V was shortened by 6 bases and J by 3 bases, with 9 bases between the two germline ends. CDR3 length equals 12 residues. CDR1 and CDR2 (germline): MDHEN, SYDVKM. The CDR3 DNA reads TGTGCCAGCAGACAAACAGGCTACGAGCAGTACTTC. Protein product: CASRQTGYEQYF. Together with reference TRBV28 and TRBJ2-7, the CDR3 gives the full variable domain: DVKVTQSSRYLVKRTGEKVFLECVQDMDHENMFWYRQDPGLGLRLIYFSYDVKMKEKGDIPEGYSVSREKKERFSLILESASTNQTSMYLCASRQTGYEQYFGPGTRLTVT.

The V call is TRBV6-4, the J call TRBJ2-1; perhaps TRBD2 as D (7 bases). In germline, CDR1 is MRHNA, CDR2 SNTAGT. The V gene lost 3 bases and the J gene lost 6 bases, with 15 bases spanning the gap. The CDR3 consists of 15 residues. CDR3 in amino acids: CASSESLGGLNEQFF. The CDR3 DNA is TGTGCCAGCAGTGAAAGCCTCGGGGGGCTCAATGAGCAGTTCTTC.

J is TRBJ2-7 and V is TRBV5-4; a possible D gene is TRBD1 (6 bases). Between the trimmed V and J ends, which lost 4 bases and 3 bases, there was a span of 17 bases. This CDR3 is built from 15 residues. Germline-derived CDR1 and CDR2 are SGHNT and YYREEE (reference sequence). CDR3 nucleotide sequence: TGTGCCAGCAGCACGGCCCAGGGACACTACTACGAGCAGTACTTC. Amino acid sequence: CASSTAQGHYYEQYF.

The chain links TRBV6-6 to TRBJ2-1; 8 bases are a match to TRBD2. This CDR3 region has 15 residues. V lost 6 bases to trimming and J lost 2 bases; unmatched junction nucleotides: 6. Germline CDR1 and CDR2: MNHNY and SVGAGI (reference sequence). This CDR3 reads CASSQGLAPYNEQFF. The CDR3 DNA is TGTGCCAGCAGCCAAGGACTAGCACCCTACAATGAGCAGTTCTTC.

The rearrangement uses TRBV4-1 and TRBJ2-5, with 14 bases lining up with TRBD2. The CDR3 runs to 16 residues. Germline V gene data show CDR1 as MGHRA and CDR2 as YSYEKL. Trimming cost V 5 bases and J 5 bases; bases outside gene matches: 7. CDR3: CASSSRTSGRPETQYF. The CDR3 region has the DNA TGCGCCAGCAGCTCCCGGACTAGCGGGAGGCCGGAGACCCAGTACTTC.

The rearrangement joins TRBV7-9 to TRBJ1-1, with D perhaps TRBD1 (6 bases). Trimming removed 5 bases at V and 4 bases at J, with 14 bases between. Germline lookup yields CDR1 SEHNR and CDR2 FQNEAQ (reference sequence). The CDR3 has 14 amino acids. CDR3 protein: CASSESRGSTEAFF. The CDR3 bases are TGTGCCAGCAGCGAGAGCAGGGGATCCACTGAAGCTTTCTTT.